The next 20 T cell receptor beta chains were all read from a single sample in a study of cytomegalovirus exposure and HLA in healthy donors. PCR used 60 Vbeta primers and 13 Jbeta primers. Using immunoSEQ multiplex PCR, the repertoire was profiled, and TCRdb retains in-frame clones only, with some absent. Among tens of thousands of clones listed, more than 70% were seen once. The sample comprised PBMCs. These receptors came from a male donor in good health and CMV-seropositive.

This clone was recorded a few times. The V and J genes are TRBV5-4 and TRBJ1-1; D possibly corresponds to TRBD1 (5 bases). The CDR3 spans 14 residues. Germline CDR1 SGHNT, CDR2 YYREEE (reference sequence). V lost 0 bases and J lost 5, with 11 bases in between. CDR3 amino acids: CASSLGSRETEAFF. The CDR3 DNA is TGTGCCAGCAGCTTGGGGTCCAGGGAAACTGAAGCTTTCTTT.

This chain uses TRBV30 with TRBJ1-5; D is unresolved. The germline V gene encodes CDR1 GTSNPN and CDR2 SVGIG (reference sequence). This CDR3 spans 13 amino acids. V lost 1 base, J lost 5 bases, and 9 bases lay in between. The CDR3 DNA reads TGTGCCTGGAGTGACAGTTTATATCAGCCCCAGCATTTT. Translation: CAWSDSLYQPQHF.

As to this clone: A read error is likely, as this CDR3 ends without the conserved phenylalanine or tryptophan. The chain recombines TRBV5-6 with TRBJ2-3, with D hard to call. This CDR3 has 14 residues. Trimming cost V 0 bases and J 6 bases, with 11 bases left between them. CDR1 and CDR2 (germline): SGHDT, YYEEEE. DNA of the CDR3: TGTGCCAGCAGCTTGGGTGTATCCGCGGATACGCAGTATTCT. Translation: CASSLGVSADTQYS.

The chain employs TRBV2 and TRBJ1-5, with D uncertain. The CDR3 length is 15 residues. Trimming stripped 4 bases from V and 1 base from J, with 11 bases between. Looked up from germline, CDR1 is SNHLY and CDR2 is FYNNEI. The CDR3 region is CASSVAGSSNQPQHF. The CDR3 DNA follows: TGTGCCAGCAGTGTGGCAGGTTCGAGCAATCAGCCCCAGCATTTT.

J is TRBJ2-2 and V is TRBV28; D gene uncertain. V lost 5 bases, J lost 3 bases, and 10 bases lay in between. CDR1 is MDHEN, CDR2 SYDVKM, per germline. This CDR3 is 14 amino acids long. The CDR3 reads CASSPQMDTGELFF. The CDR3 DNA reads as TGTGCCAGCAGTCCCCAGATGGACACCGGGGAGCTGTTTTTT. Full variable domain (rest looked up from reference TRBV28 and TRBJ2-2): DVKVTQSSRYLVKRTGEKVFLECVQDMDHENMFWYRQDPGLGLRLIYFSYDVKMKEKGDIPEGYSVSREKKERFSLILESASTNQTSMYLCASSPQMDTGELFFGEGSRLTVL.

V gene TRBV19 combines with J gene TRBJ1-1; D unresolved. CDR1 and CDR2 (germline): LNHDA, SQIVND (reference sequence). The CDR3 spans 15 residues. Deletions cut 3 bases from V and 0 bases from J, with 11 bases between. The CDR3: CASSIGGSLNTEAFF. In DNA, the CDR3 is TGTGCCAGTAGTATCGGAGGGTCCCTGAACACTGAAGCTTTCTTT.

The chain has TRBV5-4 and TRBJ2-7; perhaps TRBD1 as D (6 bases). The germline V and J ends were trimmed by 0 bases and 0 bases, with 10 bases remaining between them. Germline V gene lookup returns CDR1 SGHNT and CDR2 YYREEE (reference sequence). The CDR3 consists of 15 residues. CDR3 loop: CASSLGGPRSYEQYF. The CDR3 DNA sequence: TGTGCCAGCAGCTTGGGGGGGCCGCGCTCCTACGAGCAGTACTTC. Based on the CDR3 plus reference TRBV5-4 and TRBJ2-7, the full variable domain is ETGVTQSPTHLIKTRGQQVTLRCSSQSGHNTVSWYQQALGQGPQFIFQYYREEENGRGNFPPRFSGLQFPNYSSELNVNALELDDSALYLCASSLGGPRSYEQYFGPGTRLTVT.

The CDR3 coding sequence is TGTGCCAGCAGGGATCGGGGGTTTGTTGGGTTCTTT. It is translated as CASRDRGFVGFF. The rearrangement uses TRBV27 and TRBJ1-1; D might be TRBD1 (5 bases). The CDR3 sequence is 12 residues long. The germline V gene has CDR1 MNHEY and CDR2 SMNVEV (reference sequence). Trimming removed 6 bases from V and 14 bases from J, with 19 bases in between.

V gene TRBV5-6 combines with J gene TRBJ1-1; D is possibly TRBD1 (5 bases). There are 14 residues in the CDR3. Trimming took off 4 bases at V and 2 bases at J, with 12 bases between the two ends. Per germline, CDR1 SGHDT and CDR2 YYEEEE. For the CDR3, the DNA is TGTGCCAGCAGCCCAATGACAGCTAACACTGAAGCTTTCTTT. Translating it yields CASSPMTANTEAFF. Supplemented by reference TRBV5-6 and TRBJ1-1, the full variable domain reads DAGVTQSPTHLIKTRGQQVTLRCSPKSGHDTVSWYQQALGQGPQFIFQYYEEEERQRGNFPDRFSGHQFPNYSSELNVNALLLGDSALYLCASSPMTANTEAFFGQGTRLTVV.

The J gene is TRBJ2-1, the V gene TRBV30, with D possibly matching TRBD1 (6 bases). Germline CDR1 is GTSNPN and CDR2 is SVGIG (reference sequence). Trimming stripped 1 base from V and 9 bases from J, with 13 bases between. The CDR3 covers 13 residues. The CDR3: CAWSALRGGEQFF. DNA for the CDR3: TGTGCCTGGAGTGCGCTTAGAGGGGGTGAGCAGTTCTTC.

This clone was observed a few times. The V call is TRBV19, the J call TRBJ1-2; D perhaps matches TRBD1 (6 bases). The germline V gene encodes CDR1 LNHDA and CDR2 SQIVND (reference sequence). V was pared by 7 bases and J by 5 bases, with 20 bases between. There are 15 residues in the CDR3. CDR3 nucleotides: TGTGCCAGTAACCTCCAAACTGGGACATCTTATGGCTACACCTTC. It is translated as CASNLQTGTSYGYTF.

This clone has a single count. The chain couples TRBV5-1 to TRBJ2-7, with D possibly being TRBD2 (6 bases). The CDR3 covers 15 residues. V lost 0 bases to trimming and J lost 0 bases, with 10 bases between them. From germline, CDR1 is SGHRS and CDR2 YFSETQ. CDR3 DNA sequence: TGCGCCAGCAGCTTGGGACTAGGCGGCTCCTACGAGCAGTACTTC. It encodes CASSLGLGGSYEQYF. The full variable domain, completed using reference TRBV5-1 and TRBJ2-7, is KAGVTQTPRYLIKTRGQQVTLSCSPISGHRSVSWYQQTPGQGLQFLFEYFSETQRNKGNFPGRFSGRQFSNSRSEMNVSTLELGDSALYLCASSLGLGGSYEQYFGPGTRLTVT.

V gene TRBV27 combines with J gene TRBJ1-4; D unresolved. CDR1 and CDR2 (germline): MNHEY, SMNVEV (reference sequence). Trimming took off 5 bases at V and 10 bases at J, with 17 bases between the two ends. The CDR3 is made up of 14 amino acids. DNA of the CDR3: TGTGCCAGCAGTGAGGGTACCCCGCCCCGAAAACTGTTTTTT. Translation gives CASSEGTPPRKLFF.

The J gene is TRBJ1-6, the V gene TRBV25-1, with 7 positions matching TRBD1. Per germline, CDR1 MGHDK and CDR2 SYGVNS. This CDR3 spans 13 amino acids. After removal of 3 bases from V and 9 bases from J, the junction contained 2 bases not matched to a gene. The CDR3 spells CASSETGFSPLHF. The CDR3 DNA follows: TGTGCCAGCAGTGAGACAGGGTTTTCACCCCTCCACTTT.

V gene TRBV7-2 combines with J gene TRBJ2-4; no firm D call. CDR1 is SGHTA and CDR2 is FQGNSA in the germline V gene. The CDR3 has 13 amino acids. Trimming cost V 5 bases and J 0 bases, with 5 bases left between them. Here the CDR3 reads CASSLLAKNIQYF. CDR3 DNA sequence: TGTGCCAGCAGCCTACTAGCCAAAAACATTCAGTACTTC.

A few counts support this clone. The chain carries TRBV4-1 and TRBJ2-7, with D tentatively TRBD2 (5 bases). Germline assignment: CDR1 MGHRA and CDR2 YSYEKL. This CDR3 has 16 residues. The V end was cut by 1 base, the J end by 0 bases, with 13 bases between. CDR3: CASSQGVATSSYEQYF. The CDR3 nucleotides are TGCGCCAGCAGCCAAGGGGTAGCGACGAGCTCCTACGAGCAGTACTTC.

CDR3 DNA sequence: TGTGCCAGCAGCTTAGCAGGGGGAACTTTCGTTGAGCAGTACTTC. This encodes CASSLAGGTFVEQYF. The V gene is TRBV7-8, the J gene TRBJ2-7, with a possible D match to TRBD1 (6 bases). Germline CDR1 SGHVS, CDR2 FQNEAQ. The V end lost 0 bases, the J end lost 7 bases, and 16 bases lay between the germline ends. The CDR3 spans 15 residues.

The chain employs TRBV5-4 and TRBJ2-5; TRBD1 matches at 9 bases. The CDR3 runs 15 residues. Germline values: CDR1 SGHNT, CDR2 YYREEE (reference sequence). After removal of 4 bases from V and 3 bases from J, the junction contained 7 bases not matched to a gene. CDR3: CASSPDRGREETQYF. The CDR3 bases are TGTGCCAGCAGCCCGGACAGGGGACGAGAAGAGACCCAGTACTTC.

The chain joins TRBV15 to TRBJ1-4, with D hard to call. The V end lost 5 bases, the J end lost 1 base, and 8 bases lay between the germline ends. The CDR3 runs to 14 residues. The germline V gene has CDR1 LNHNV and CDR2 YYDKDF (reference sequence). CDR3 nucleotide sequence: TGTGCCACCAGCTCGCAGATAACTAATGAAAAACTGTTTTTT. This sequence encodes CATSSQITNEKLFF.

The CDR3 coding sequence is TGTGCCAGCAGCCGGGAGGGATACGAGCAGTACTTC. Translation gives CASSREGYEQYF. The J gene is TRBJ2-7, the V gene TRBV9; 8 bases are a match to TRBD2. The length of the CDR3 is 12 residues. Germline CDR1 reads SGDLS; CDR2 reads YYNGEE. V was clipped by 4 bases and J by 4 bases; unmatched bases: 1.